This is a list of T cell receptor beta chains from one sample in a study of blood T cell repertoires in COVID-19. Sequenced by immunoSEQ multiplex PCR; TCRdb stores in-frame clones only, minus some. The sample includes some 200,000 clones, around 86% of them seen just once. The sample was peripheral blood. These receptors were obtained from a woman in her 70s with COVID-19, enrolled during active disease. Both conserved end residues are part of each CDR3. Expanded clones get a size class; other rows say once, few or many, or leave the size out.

CASSPWRQNIQYF	.	TRBV12-3/TRBV12-4	TRBJ2-4
CASSRGTGELFF	.	TRBV12-3/TRBV12-4	TRBJ2-2
CASSGVGGPYTEAFF	.	TRBV4-1	TRBJ1-1
CASSETGQYPGKTQYF	.	TRBV6-1	TRBJ2-5
CASSIQAGGNQPQHF	.	TRBV19	TRBJ1-5
CASSPQGETKNIQYF	.	TRBV18	TRBJ2-4
CASSPSFGETDTQYF	.	TRBV18	TRBJ2-3
CASSSGTNPTYYEQYF	.	TRBV5-4	TRBJ2-7
CASRSGTGAIGEKLFF	.	TRBV28	TRBJ1-4
CASSLMGADTQYF	.	TRBV28	TRBJ2-3
CASSQEGAGAGGANEKLFF	.	TRBV4-2	TRBJ1-4
CASSLLYREWGTEAFF	.	TRBV28	TRBJ1-1
CATSDPTRFELFF	.	TRBV24-1	TRBJ2-2
CASSYSGQGYEAFF	.	TRBV6-2/TRBV6-3	TRBJ1-1
CASSQALGQGDSPLHF	.	TRBV3-1/TRBV3-2	TRBJ1-6
CASSFGGLAAYNEQFF	.	TRBV7-9	TRBJ2-1
CASGLRTSGSHNEQFF	few	TRBV12-5	TRBJ2-1
CASALQGRSQPQHF	.	TRBV19	TRBJ1-5
CASSPLTSGRVETQYF	.	TRBV18	TRBJ2-5
CAISEGGDYGYTF	.	TRBV10-3	TRBJ1-2
CASSMEGGGWTEAFF	.	TRBV19	TRBJ1-1
CSVESVQGASYYGYTF	.	TRBV29-1	TRBJ1-2
CASTRQSDANSPLHF	.	TRBV6-5	TRBJ1-6
CASSFLAGANTGELFF	.	TRBV5-1	TRBJ2-2
CASSYGAASTGELFF	few	TRBV6-5	TRBJ2-2
CASSEGQGLSSPLHF	.	TRBV2	TRBJ1-6
CASRGTGAGNTIYF	.	TRBV2	TRBJ1-3
CASSDSGSRNEQFF	.	TRBV2	TRBJ2-1
CASSLESRTGGSPLHF	.	TRBV11-1	TRBJ1-6
CASSLKGGNEQFF	.	TRBV5-4	TRBJ2-1